This T cell receptor beta chain was sequenced in a study of blood T cell repertoires in COVID-19. At the level of the study: From T cells, B-cell-depleted T cells, or PBMCs came the material, which was cDNA or gDNA.

Across about two dozen US areas, participants ranged in age from roughly 18 to 95 years. TCRdb's copy holds only in-frame clones and misses some; the assay was immunoSEQ multiplex PCR. The sample has fewer than 450,000 clones; approximately 88% are singletons. Only one count was recorded for this clone. The CDR3 is 19 residues long. CDR1 and CDR2 from the germline V gene are ENHRY and SYGVKD. V lost 4 bases, J lost 4 bases, and 18 bases stayed unmatched. Sequencing was done on a sample of PBMCs or T cells enriched from blood (not recorded which). This TCR was recovered from a woman between 35 and 50 years old with acute COVID-19. The V gene is TRBV10-3, the J gene TRBJ2-7, with TRBD2 matching over 11 bases. This CDR3 reads CAISGSLAGGPKNVYEQYF. The CDR3 DNA sequence: TGTGCCATCAGTGGATCTCTAGCGGGGGGTCCCAAGAACGTATACGAGCAGTACTTC.